These 2 T cell receptor beta chains came from one sample sequenced in a study of identifying expanded T cells in peripheral blood. TCRdb's table, derived via immunoSEQ multiplex PCR, lists solely in-frame clones and lacks some. The table lists some 75,000 clones, roughly 88% of them singletons, with roughly 3% in the top ten. Sequencing input: blood. These receptors all stem from a person between 18 and 75 years old in good health.

The CDR3 region has the DNA TGCGCCAGCAGCCAGGGACTAGCGGGAGACAATGAGCAGTTCTTC. Residues: CASSQGLAGDNEQFF. V usage is TRBV5-1 and J usage is TRBJ2-1, with 14 nucleotides matching TRBD2. This CDR3 is 15 amino acids long. J gave up 5 bases and V 4 bases, and 2 bases lay outside the gene matches. Germline V gives CDR1 SGHRS, CDR2 YFSETQ.

DNA of the CDR3: TGTGCCAGCAGTGAAAACGGGCTTCGGACCTACGAGCAGTACTTC. Translation gives CASSENGLRTYEQYF. This chain joins TRBV25-1 and TRBJ2-7; D unclear. Per the germline V gene, CDR1 is MGHDK and CDR2 is SYGVNS. V gave up 2 bases and J gave up 2 bases, with 13 bases separating them. The CDR3 length is 15 residues.